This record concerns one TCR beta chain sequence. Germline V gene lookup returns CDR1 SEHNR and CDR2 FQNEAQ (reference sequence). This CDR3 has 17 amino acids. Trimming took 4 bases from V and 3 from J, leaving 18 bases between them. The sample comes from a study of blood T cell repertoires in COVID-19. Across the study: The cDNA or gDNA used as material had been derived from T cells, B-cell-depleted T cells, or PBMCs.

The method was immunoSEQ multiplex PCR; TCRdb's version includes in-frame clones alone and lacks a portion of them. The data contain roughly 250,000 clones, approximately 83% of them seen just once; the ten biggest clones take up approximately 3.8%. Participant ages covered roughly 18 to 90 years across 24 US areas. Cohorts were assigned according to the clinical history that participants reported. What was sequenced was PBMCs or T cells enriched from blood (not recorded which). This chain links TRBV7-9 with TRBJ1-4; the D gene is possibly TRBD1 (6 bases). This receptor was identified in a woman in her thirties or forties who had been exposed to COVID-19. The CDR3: CASSSKKGGTANEKLFF. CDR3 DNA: TGTGCCAGCAGCTCGAAAAAAGGGGGTACGGCTAATGAAAAACTGTTTTTT.